The next 26 T cell receptor beta chains were all read from a single sample in a study of immune cell composition in non-small cell lung cancer. The table came from immunoSEQ multiplex PCR; TCRdb's copy has only in-frame clones and leaves some out. Here the sample spans thousands of clones, approximately 70% being singletons. Normal lung sampling was at least 3 cm from the tumour, as distant as possible. Sequencing used non-adjacent lung tissue. All receptors come from a human donor with non-small cell lung cancer.

This chain links TRBV4-1 with TRBJ2-2, with D maybe TRBD1 (6 bases). V dropped 0 bases and J dropped 4 bases, with 15 bases sitting between them. The germline gives CDR1 MGHRA, CDR2 YSYEKL. The CDR3 contains 17 residues. The CDR3 DNA is TGCGCCAGCAGCCAAGATCTTCAGGGGATATTCACCGGGGAGCTGTTTTTT. Amino acids: CASSQDLQGIFTGELFF.

This clone was seen only a few times. J is TRBJ2-7 and V is TRBV30; maybe TRBD2 (6 bases). Trimming stripped 5 bases from V and 6 bases from J, with 14 bases between. This CDR3 is built from 12 residues. The germline gives CDR1 GTSNPN, CDR2 SVGIG (reference sequence). CDR3 bases: TGTGCCTGGGTAGCGGTTATGGGCGAGCAGTACTTC. It specifies CAWVAVMGEQYF.

The chain has TRBV27 and TRBJ1-4; weak D call: TRBD1 (5 bases). This CDR3 region has 16 residues. Trimming cost V 2 bases and J 0 bases, with 10 bases left between them. CDR1 is MNHEY, CDR2 SMNVEV, per germline (reference sequence). CDR3 in amino acids: CASSLRQPATNEKLFF. The CDR3 DNA reads TGTGCCAGCAGTTTAAGACAGCCAGCAACTAATGAAAAACTGTTTTTT.

The chain is built from TRBV9 and TRBJ2-3, with 7 positions matching TRBD2. Germline V CDR1 and CDR2: SGDLS, YYNGEE. V shed 3 bases, J shed 2 bases, and the junction held 6 bases outside the gene matches. This CDR3 is built from 15 residues. In nucleotides, the CDR3 is TGTGCCAGCAGCGGGCGGGGGACCCTCACAGATACGCAGTATTTT. It translates to CASSGRGTLTDTQYF.

The rearrangement links TRBV28 to TRBJ1-5, with 7 nucleotides matching TRBD1. The J segment lost 7 bases and the V segment lost 6 bases, leaving 18 bases of the junction unmatched. Per germline, CDR1 MDHEN and CDR2 SYDVKM. The CDR3 totals 17 residues. This chain's CDR3 is CASRTYGDGGQQQPQHF. The DNA for the CDR3 is TGTGCCAGCAGGACTTATGGGGACGGGGGACAGCAGCAGCCCCAGCATTTT.

This clone has a single count. V is TRBV2 and J is TRBJ2-3, with 7 nucleotides matching TRBD2. With V trimmed by 6 bases and J by 2 bases, 2 bases remained unmatched. CDR1 and CDR2 (germline): SNHLY, FYNNEI. The CDR3 contains 13 residues. The CDR3 sequence is CASRRDYTDTQYF. Written as DNA, the CDR3 is TGTGCCAGCAGGAGGGACTACACAGATACGCAGTATTTT.

The chain links TRBV4-2 to TRBJ2-1; 7 bases align to TRBD2. Germline CDR1 reads LGHNA; CDR2 reads YNFKEQ. The V gene end was trimmed by 0 bases and the J gene end by 3 bases; junction bases not matched to a gene: 2. The CDR3 consists of 15 residues. As DNA, the CDR3 is TGTGCCAGCAGCCAAGATGCGGGGGTCTACAATGAGCAGTTCTTC. This translates into CASSQDAGVYNEQFF.

The chain is built from TRBV10-2 and TRBJ2-1; 14 bases fit TRBD2. The CDR3 has 14 amino acids. Germline V gene sequence: CDR1 WSHSY, CDR2 SAAADI. The trim removed 10 bases at V and 7 bases at J, leaving 6 bases unmatched. Here the CDR3 DNA reads TGCGCCACCGAGGGGACTAGCGGGAGTAATGAGCAGTTCTTC. Its protein is CATEGTSGSNEQFF.

V usage is TRBV5-1 and J usage is TRBJ1-4; D uncertain. The CDR3 is 13 amino acids. The germline V gene encodes CDR1 SGHRS and CDR2 YFSETQ. Trimming shortened V by 3 bases and J by 8 bases, and 11 bases separated the two germline ends. The chain's CDR3 is CASSSEGGEKLFF. CDR3 bases: TGCGCCAGCAGCTCGGAGGGTGGGGAAAAACTGTTTTTT.

The chain recombines TRBV10-2 with TRBJ2-1; 12 bases agree with TRBD1. Trimming removed 6 bases from V and 9 bases from J; junction bases left unmatched: 12. This CDR3 is built from 16 residues. Germline assignment: CDR1 WSHSY and CDR2 SAAADI. The CDR3 DNA sequence: TGCGCCAGCAGCGGACGACCGGGACAGGGGGCCGTTGAGCAGTTCTTC. This sequence encodes CASSGRPGQGAVEQFF.

V is TRBV28 and J is TRBJ1-5; TRBD1 aligns across 10 bases. V trimming: 6 bases; J trimming: 4 bases; junction bases outside the gene matches: 6. Germline V gene sequence: CDR1 MDHEN, CDR2 SYDVKM. The length of the CDR3 is 15 residues. The CDR3 is CASRIGTGENQPQHF. In nucleotides, the CDR3 is TGTGCCAGCAGAATCGGGACAGGGGAAAATCAGCCCCAGCATTTT.

V is TRBV7-9 and J is TRBJ2-3; D ambiguous. CDR3 length: 11 residues. V lost 4 bases, J lost 3 bases, and 2 bases lay in between. Looked up from germline, CDR1 is SEHNR and CDR2 is FQNEAQ (reference sequence). The CDR3 sequence is CASSSTDTQYF. CDR3 coding DNA: TGTGCCAGCAGCTCGACAGATACGCAGTATTTT.

There are a few counts of this clone. This sequence joins TRBV7-3 and TRBJ1-5; D is undetermined. CDR1 is SGHTA and CDR2 is FQGTGA in the germline V gene. The CDR3 spans 13 residues. Trimming stripped 2 bases from V and 5 bases from J, with 7 bases between. The CDR3 DNA sequence: TGTGCCAGCAGCTTAGACTCAGATCAGCCCCAGCATTTT. Its translation is CASSLDSDQPQHF.

This rearrangement joins TRBV6-6 to TRBJ2-7; TRBD2 aligns across 8 bases. The CDR3 length is 16 residues. Germline CDR1 is MNHNY and CDR2 is SVGAGI (reference sequence). V trimming: 0 bases; J trimming: 4 bases; junction bases outside the gene matches: 8. Here the CDR3 reads CASSYSRTGGMYEQYF. The CDR3 coding sequence is TGTGCCAGCAGTTACTCGCGTACGGGAGGGATGTACGAGCAGTACTTC.

This clone showed up just a few times. The V gene is TRBV10-3, the J gene TRBJ2-3; TRBD1 agrees at 9 bases. The CDR3 spans 14 residues. CDR1 is ENHRY and CDR2 is SYGVKD in the germline V gene. The V gene end was trimmed by 10 bases and the J gene end by 1 base; junction bases not matched to a gene: 6. The CDR3 spells CASQQGARTDTQYF. The CDR3 nucleotides are TGTGCCAGCCAACAGGGGGCTCGCACAGATACGCAGTATTTT.

This clone came up a few times. The rearrangement uses TRBV19 and TRBJ2-2, with 10 positions matching TRBD2. The CDR3 spans 15 residues. Germline V gene data show CDR1 as LNHDA and CDR2 as SQIVND (reference sequence). J gave up 6 bases and V 5 bases, and 6 bases lay outside the gene matches. The chain's CDR3 is CASSQRGGPSGELFF. CDR3 sequence (DNA): TGTGCCAGTAGTCAGCGGGGGGGCCCGTCCGGGGAGCTGTTTTTT.

In DNA form, the CDR3 reads TGTGCCAGCGGGCGGGGGGACGGTACCAAAGCTTTCTTT. Amino acids: CASGRGDGTKAFF. This rearrangement joins TRBV9 to TRBJ1-1; TRBD1 is a possible D gene (5 bases). V was shortened by 7 bases and J by 9 bases, with 19 bases between the two germline ends. The CDR3 runs 13 residues. Per germline, CDR1 SGDLS and CDR2 YYNGEE.

The chain joins TRBV4-2 to TRBJ2-3; 9 bases match TRBD2. V was pared by 2 bases and J by 1 base, with 1 base of the junction left unmatched. Germline loops: CDR1 LGHNA, CDR2 YNFKEQ. The CDR3 runs 15 residues. DNA for the CDR3: TGTGCCAGCAGCCAAAGGACTAGCGGCACAGATACGCAGTATTTT. Protein sequence: CASSQRTSGTDTQYF.

The V and J genes are TRBV6-4 and TRBJ2-1, with 12 bases lining up with TRBD2. Trimming cost V 2 bases and J 7 bases; bases outside gene matches: 6. This CDR3 contains 16 residues. Germline V CDR1 and CDR2: MRHNA, SNTAGT. CDR3 nucleotide sequence: TGTGCCAGCAGTGACCTGACTAGCGGGAGAGGGAATGAGCAGTTCTTC. Translated: CASSDLTSGRGNEQFF.

V and J are TRBV7-2 and TRBJ2-6; D is perhaps TRBD1 (5 bases). This CDR3 contains 16 residues. Per the germline V gene, CDR1 is SGHTA and CDR2 is FQGNSA. The V end lost 4 bases, the J end lost 0 bases, and 10 bases lay between the germline ends. CDR3 residues: CASSYQGLSGANVLTF. CDR3 DNA: TGTGCCAGCAGCTACCAGGGCCTCTCTGGGGCCAACGTCCTGACTTTC.

The rearrangement joins TRBV7-9 to TRBJ1-6; 12 positions match TRBD1. Germline V CDR1 and CDR2: SEHNR, FQNEAQ (reference sequence). The CDR3 has 16 residues. The junction had 9 bases not matched to a gene; V was cut back by 5 bases and J by 10 bases. CDR3 sequence reads: CASSPGTGGQGSPLHF. CDR3 in DNA: TGTGCCAGCAGCCCAGGGACAGGGGGCCAGGGATCACCCCTCCACTTT.

V gene TRBV2 combines with J gene TRBJ2-4; 8 nucleotides agree with TRBD2. The CDR3 is made up of 18 amino acids. CDR1 is SNHLY and CDR2 is FYNNEI in the germline V gene. The junction had 15 bases not matched to a gene; V was cut back by 6 bases and J by 2 bases. The CDR3 nucleotides read TGTGCCAGCAGACCGGTAGCGGGGACTCTGGTGACCAAAAACATTCAGTACTTC. This codes for CASRPVAGTLVTKNIQYF.

V usage is TRBV27 and J usage is TRBJ2-1; 14 positions match TRBD2. Germline CDR1 reads MNHEY; CDR2 reads SMNVEV (reference sequence). Trimming took 2 bases from V and 14 from J; bases not matched to a gene: 11. The CDR3 is made up of 16 amino acids. CDR3 sequence: CASSLAGTSGSRGEFF. The CDR3 DNA follows: TGTGCCAGCAGTTTAGCCGGGACTAGCGGGAGTAGGGGTGAGTTCTTC.

V and J are TRBV9 and TRBJ2-5, with 9 bases that match TRBD1. CDR3 length equals 17 residues. After removal of 0 bases from V and 1 base from J, the junction contained 7 bases not matched to a gene. Germline V lookup: CDR1 SGDLS, CDR2 YYNGEE. As DNA, the CDR3 is TGTGCCAGCAGCGTAGGACGGAGGACAGGGGCCCAAGAGACCCAGTACTTC. This translates into CASSVGRRTGAQETQYF.

This chain joins TRBV5-1 and TRBJ1-4; D perhaps matches TRBD1 (6 bases). V lost 0 bases, J lost 5 bases, and 8 bases lay in between. The CDR3 contains 14 residues. The germline gives CDR1 SGHRS, CDR2 YFSETQ. CDR3 sequence (DNA): TGCGCCAGCAGCTTGGACAGGGTGAATGAAAAACTGTTTTTT. This codes for CASSLDRVNEKLFF.

This clone occurred a few times. J is TRBJ1-1 and V is TRBV28, with a tentative D call TRBD1 (5 bases). The CDR3 extends over 13 amino acids. CDR1 is MDHEN, CDR2 SYDVKM, per germline. The V end lost 7 bases, the J end lost 12 bases, and 21 bases lay between the germline ends. The CDR3 DNA sequence: TGTGCCAGCACCGCCCCGGGGGTAGCATGGTCTTTCTTT. Encoded protein: CASTAPGVAWSFF.